This TCR beta chain was identified during a study of T cells in Graves' hyperthyroidism and ophthalmopathy. The V end lost 4 bases, the J end lost 2 bases, and 12 bases lay between the germline ends. The CDR3 is 14 residues long. Germline lookup yields CDR1 MNHEY and CDR2 SMNVEV (reference sequence). Template material for amplifying TCR beta CDR3 regions consisted of RNA transcripts. The HTBI primer set served for first-round RT-PCR of the TCR CDR3. TCRdb re-called the multiplex PCR reads through MiXCR, storing one row per CDR3 protein. The table has about 560,000 distinct CDR3 sequences, approximately 15% seen once. This clonotype was observed many times. What it binds is not known. Whole-study findings and limits: Ophthalmopathy could be told apart from stable hyperthyroidism with a 13 V-J model.

The study based diagnoses on clinical symptoms, serum thyroxine and TRAb, thyroid ultrasound and orbital computed tomography. The chain has TRBV27 and TRBJ2-7, with D perhaps matching TRBD2 (7 bases). This receptor was obtained from a woman younger than 30 with Graves' hyperthyroidism. Sample: blood. This CDR3 reads CASSWGGGTYEQYF. The CDR3 bases are TGTGCCAGCAGTTGGGGGGGCGGGACCTACGAGCAGTACTTC.